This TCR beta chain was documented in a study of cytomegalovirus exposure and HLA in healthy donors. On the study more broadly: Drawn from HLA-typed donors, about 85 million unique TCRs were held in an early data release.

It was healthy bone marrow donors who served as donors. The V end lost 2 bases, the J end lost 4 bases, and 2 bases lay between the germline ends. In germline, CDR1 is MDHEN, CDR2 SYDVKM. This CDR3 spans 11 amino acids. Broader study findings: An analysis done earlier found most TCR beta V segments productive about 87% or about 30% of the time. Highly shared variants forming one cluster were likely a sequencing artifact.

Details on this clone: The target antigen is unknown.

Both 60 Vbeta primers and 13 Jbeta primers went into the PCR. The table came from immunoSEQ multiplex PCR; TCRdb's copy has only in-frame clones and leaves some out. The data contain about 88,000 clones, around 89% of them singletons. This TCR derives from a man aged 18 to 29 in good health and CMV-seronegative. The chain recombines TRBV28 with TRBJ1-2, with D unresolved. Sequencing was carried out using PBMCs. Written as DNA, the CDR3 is TGTGCCAGCAGTTTACGCTATGGCTACACCTTC. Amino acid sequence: CASSLRYGYTF.